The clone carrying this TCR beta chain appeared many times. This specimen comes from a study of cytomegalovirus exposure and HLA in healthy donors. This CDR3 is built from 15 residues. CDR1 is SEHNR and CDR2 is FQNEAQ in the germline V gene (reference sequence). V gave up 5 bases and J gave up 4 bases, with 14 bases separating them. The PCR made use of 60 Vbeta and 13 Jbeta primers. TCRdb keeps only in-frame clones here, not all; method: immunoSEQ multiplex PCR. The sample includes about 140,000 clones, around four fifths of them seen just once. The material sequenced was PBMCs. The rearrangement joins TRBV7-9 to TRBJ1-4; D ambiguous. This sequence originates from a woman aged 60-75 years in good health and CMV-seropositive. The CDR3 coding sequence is TGTGCCAGCAGCCCGTCCCAGCGGTTTAATGAAAAACTGTTTTTT. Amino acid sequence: CASSPSQRFNEKLFF.